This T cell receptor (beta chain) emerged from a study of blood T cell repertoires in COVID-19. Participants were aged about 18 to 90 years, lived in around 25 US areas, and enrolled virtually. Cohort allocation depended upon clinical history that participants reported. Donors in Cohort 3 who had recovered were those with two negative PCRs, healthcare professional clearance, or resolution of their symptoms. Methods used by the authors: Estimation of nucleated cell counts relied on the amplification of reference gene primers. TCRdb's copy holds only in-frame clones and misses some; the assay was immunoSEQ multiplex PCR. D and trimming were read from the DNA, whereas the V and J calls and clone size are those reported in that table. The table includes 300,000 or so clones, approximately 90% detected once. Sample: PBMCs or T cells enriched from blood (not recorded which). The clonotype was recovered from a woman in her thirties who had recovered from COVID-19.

CDR3 in DNA: TGTGCCAGCAGCGAAACAGGGGACCCCCTTCAGCCCCAGCATTTT. Protein: CASSETGDPLQPQHF. The V gene is TRBV9, the J gene TRBJ1-5, with 7 bases that match TRBD1. With 3 bases clipped from V and 6 bases from J, the junction kept 9 bases outside the gene matches. This CDR3 spans 15 amino acids. Germline-derived CDR1 and CDR2 are SGDLS and YYNGEE.